This passage covers 13 T cell receptor beta chains from one sample sequenced in a study of regulatory T cells in long-lasting Graves disease (dated by TCRdb to about 2021). What the time point label conveys for this sample: newly diagnosed GD, antithyroid drugs for less than 3 months. For both TCR sequencing and RNA sequencing, RNA was extracted from PBMCs in TRIzol. Libraries were prepared through multiplex PCR. Sequencing instrument: Illumina HiSeq 4000. To build TCR beta libraries, CDR3 regions were amplified by Arm-PCR using iRepertoire HTBI primers. Through fastp at Q25 and MiXCR, TCRdb rebuilt clones from the public reads, retaining in-frame beta chains. Rows are unified per CDR3 protein, each entry keeping the most common DNA and genes. This sample lists 350,000 to 450,000 distinct CDR3 sequences; just under 15% were detected once. The top ten clones comprise roughly 17% of the sample. The same specimen was also included in a second study, on T cells in Graves' hyperthyroidism and ophthalmopathy.

The sample was peripheral blood mononuclear cells (PBMCs), taken at new diagnosis, from a patient treated with antithyroid drugs. Receptors were obtained from a woman in her twenties or thirties with Graves disease. Donor details come from another sample of the same person, matched by shared clones.

V gene TRBV30 combines with J gene TRBJ2-1; D is unresolved. The V end was cut by 1 base, the J end by 6 bases, with 4 bases between. The germline V gene encodes CDR1 GTSNPN and CDR2 SVGIG (reference sequence). This CDR3 spans 11 amino acids. The CDR3 sequence: CAWSGRNEQFF. In DNA form, the CDR3 reads TGTGCCTGGAGTGGGCGCAATGAGCAGTTCTTC. The variable domain in full, completed from reference TRBV30 and TRBJ2-1, reads SQTIHQWPATLVQPVGSPLSLECTVEGTSNPNLYWYRQAAGRGLQLLFYSVGIGQISSEVPQNLSASRPQDRQFILSSKKLLLSDSGFYLCAWSGRNEQFFGPGTRLTVL.

This clonotype was recorded many times. V usage is TRBV6-5 and J usage is TRBJ2-7; D unresolved. The CDR3 extends over 14 amino acids. CDR1 is MNHEY and CDR2 is SVGAGI in the germline V gene. The V and J ends lost 0 bases and 1 base respectively, with 7 bases between them. The CDR3: CASSYSRVSYEQYF. CDR3 in DNA: TGTGCCAGCAGTTACTCGCGCGTGTCCTACGAGCAGTACTTC.

The chain has TRBV25-1 and TRBJ1-4; D remains ambiguous. Between the trimmed V and J ends, which lost 2 bases and 4 bases, there was a span of 11 bases. Germline V gene sequence: CDR1 MGHDK, CDR2 SYGVNS. The CDR3 is 15 residues long. CDR3 protein: CASSESKQVNEKLFF. As DNA, the CDR3 is TGTGCCAGCAGTGAAAGCAAGCAAGTTAATGAAAAACTGTTTTTT. The complete variable domain, with remaining parts taken from reference TRBV25-1 and TRBJ1-4, reads EADIYQTPRYLVIGTGKKITLECSQTMGHDKMYWYQQDPGMELHLIHYSYGVNSTEKGDLSSESTVSRIRTEHFPLTLESARPSHTSQYLCASSESKQVNEKLFFGSGTQLSVL.

This clonotype has just a few counts. This rearrangement joins TRBV11-2 to TRBJ2-7; 7 positions agree with TRBD2. The V gene end was trimmed by 6 bases and the J gene end by 3 bases; junction bases not matched to a gene: 8. From germline, CDR1 is SGHAT and CDR2 FQNNGV. The CDR3 contains 14 residues. The CDR3 sequence: CASRAGADYYEQYF. The CDR3 nucleotides read TGTGCCAGCAGGGCGGGAGCGGACTACTACGAGCAGTACTTC.

This clonotype has ten or more counts. The rearrangement links TRBV7-2 to TRBJ2-2; no definite D call. The V end was cut by 10 bases, the J end by 6 bases, with 15 bases between. CDR1 SGHTA and CDR2 FQGNSA come from the germline V gene. This CDR3 is built from 13 residues. The CDR3 reads CAKPGRGAGELFF. CDR3 nucleotides: TGTGCCAAACCTGGACGAGGAGCCGGGGAGCTGTTTTTT.

This clonotype was seen a handful of times. V gene TRBV10-3 combines with J gene TRBJ2-7; TRBD1 aligns across 7 bases. This CDR3 spans 13 amino acids. Germline trimming cut 4 bases from V and 3 bases from J; bases unmatched to any gene: 3. Per the germline V gene, CDR1 is ENHRY and CDR2 is SYGVKD. CDR3 bases: TGTGCCATCAGTGGGGGGACAGTCTACGAGCAGTACTTC. Translation gives CAISGGTVYEQYF.

This clonotype appeared many times. J is TRBJ2-1 and V is TRBV19, with 7 bases matching TRBD2. Germline V gives CDR1 LNHDA, CDR2 SQIVND (reference sequence). The CDR3 is 15 residues long. The ends lost 2 bases at V and 7 bases at J; junction bases unmatched: 8. The CDR3 sequence: CASSITGGSGNEQFF. Written as DNA, the CDR3 is TGTGCCAGTAGTATAACGGGAGGAAGCGGGAATGAGCAGTTCTTC.

This clonotype was seen only a few times. The chain recombines TRBV12-3 or TRBV12-4 with TRBJ2-1; tentatively, D is TRBD2 (6 bases). V lost 8 bases, J lost 3 bases, and 17 bases lay in between. The CDR3 contains 15 residues. The CDR3 region is CASRVGGAFYNEQFF. In DNA, the CDR3 is TGTGCCAGCCGGGTAGGAGGGGCCTTCTACAATGAGCAGTTCTTC.

This clonotype was found many times. V gene TRBV20-1 combines with J gene TRBJ2-7; TRBD1 might be the D (6 bases). The CDR3 loop spans 13 amino acids. The V end was cut by 5 bases, the J end by 1 base, with 12 bases between. The germline V gene encodes CDR1 DFQATT and CDR2 SNEGSKA (reference sequence). CDR3 coding DNA: TGCAGTGCTCCCGGACAGCATTCCTACGAGCAGTACTTC. It encodes CSAPGQHSYEQYF.

This clonotype has only one observation. The chain couples TRBV6-1 to TRBJ2-7; 10 nucleotides align to TRBD2. With V trimmed by 5 bases and J by 5 bases, 9 bases remained unmatched. Per the germline V gene, CDR1 is MNHNS and CDR2 is SASEGT. This CDR3 spans 15 amino acids. CDR3 sequence reads: CASSPGASGRNEQYF. CDR3 sequence (DNA): TGTGCCAGCAGTCCTGGGGCTAGCGGGAGAAACGAGCAGTACTTC.

The rearrangement uses TRBV5-1 and TRBJ1-2; tentatively, D is TRBD1 (5 bases). V shed 3 bases and J shed 0 bases, with 12 bases lying between them. Germline V gives CDR1 SGHRS, CDR2 YFSETQ. The CDR3 loop spans 15 amino acids. This CDR3 is CASSSSGRSNYGYTF. The CDR3 DNA follows: TGCGCCAGCAGCTCCTCGGGACGGTCTAACTATGGCTACACCTTC.

This clonotype was counted ten times or more. This sequence joins TRBV3-1 and TRBJ2-2; the D is unclear. The CDR3 is made up of 15 amino acids. Germline assignment: CDR1 LGHDT and CDR2 YNNKEL (reference sequence). V gave up 1 base and J gave up 1 base, with 7 bases separating them. The CDR3 is CASSQAALNTGELFF. The CDR3 DNA reads as TGTGCCAGCAGCCAAGCGGCACTGAACACCGGGGAGCTGTTTTTT.

This clonotype was detected many times. V gene TRBV12-3 or TRBV12-4 combines with J gene TRBJ2-5, with D uncertain. This CDR3 region has 11 residues. Trimming pared 3 bases from V and 5 bases from J, leaving 4 bases between. The CDR3 spells CASSFLETQYF. CDR3 nucleotides: TGTGCCAGCAGTTTTCTGGAGACCCAGTACTTC.